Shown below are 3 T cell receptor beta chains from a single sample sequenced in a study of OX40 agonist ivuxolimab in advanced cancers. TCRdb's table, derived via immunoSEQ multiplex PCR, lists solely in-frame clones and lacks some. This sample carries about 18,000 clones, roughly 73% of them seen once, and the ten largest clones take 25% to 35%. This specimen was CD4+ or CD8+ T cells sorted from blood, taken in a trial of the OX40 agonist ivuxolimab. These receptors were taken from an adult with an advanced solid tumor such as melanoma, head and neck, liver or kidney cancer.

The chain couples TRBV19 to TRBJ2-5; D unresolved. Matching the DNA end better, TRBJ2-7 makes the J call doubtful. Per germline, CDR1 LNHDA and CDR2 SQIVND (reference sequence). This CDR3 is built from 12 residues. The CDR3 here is CASSITGDEQYF. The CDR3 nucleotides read TGTGCCAGTAGTATAACTGGGGACGAGCAGTACTTC.

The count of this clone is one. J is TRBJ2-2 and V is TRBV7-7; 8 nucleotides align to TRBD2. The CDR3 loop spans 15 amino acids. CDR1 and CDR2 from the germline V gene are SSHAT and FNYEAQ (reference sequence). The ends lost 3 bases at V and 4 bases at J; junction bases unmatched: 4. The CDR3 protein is CASSLRGDGTGELFF. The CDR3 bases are TGTGCCAGCAGCTTGCGGGGGGACGGCACCGGGGAGCTGTTTTTT.

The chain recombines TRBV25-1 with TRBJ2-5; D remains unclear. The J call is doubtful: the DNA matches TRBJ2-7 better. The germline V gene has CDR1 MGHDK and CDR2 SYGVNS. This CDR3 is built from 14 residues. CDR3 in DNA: TGTGCCAGCAGTGTGTCGACGGTCTCCTACGAGCAGTACTTC. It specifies CASSVSTVSYEQYF.